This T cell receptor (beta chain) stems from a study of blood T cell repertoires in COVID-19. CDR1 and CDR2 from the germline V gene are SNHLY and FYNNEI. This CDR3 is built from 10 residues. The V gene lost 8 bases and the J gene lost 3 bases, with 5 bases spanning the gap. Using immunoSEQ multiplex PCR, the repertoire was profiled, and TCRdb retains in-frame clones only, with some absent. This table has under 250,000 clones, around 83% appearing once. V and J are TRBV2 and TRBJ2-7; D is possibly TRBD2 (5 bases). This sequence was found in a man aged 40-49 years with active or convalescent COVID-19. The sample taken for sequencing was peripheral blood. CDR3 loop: CASAGYEQYF. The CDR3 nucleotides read TGTGCCAGCGCGGGCTACGAGCAGTACTTC.